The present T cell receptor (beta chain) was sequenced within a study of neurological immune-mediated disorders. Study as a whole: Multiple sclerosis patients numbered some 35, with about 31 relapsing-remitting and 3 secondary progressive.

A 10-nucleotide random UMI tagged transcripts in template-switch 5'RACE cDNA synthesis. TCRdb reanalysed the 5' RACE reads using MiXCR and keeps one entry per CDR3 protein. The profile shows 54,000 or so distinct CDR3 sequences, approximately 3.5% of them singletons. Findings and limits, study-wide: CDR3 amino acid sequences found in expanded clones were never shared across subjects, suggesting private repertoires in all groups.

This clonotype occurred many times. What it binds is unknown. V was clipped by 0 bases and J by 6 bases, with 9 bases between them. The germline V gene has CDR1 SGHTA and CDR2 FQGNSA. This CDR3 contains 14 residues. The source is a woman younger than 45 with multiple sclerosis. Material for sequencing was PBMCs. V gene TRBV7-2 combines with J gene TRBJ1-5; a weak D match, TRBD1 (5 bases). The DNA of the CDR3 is TGTGCCAGCAGCTTAGCAGGAGGGGTTCAGCCCCAGCATTTT. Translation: CASSLAGGVQPQHF.